This TCR beta chain was captured in a study of blood T cell repertoires in COVID-19. On the study more broadly: Researchers got acute and convalescent COVID-19 samples from the United States, Italy and Spain. Sources were T cells, B-cell-depleted T cells, or PBMCs; the material itself was cDNA or gDNA.

Per germline, CDR1 WNHNN and CDR2 SYGVQD (reference sequence). CDR3 length: 13 residues. Trimming shortened V by 2 bases and J by 1 base, and 5 bases separated the two germline ends. Allocation to cohorts depended on clinical history reported by the participants. Original processing methods: The authors estimated nucleated cell counts from reference gene primer amplification. This table comes from immunoSEQ multiplex PCR, and its TCRdb copy is limited to in-frame clones, with some not included. That table furnishes V, J and clone size, whereas the DNA furnished D and trimming. The data contain hundreds of thousands of clones, over 75% of them singletons.

The TCR comes from a man under 40 with acute COVID-19. This chain connects TRBV10-1 to TRBJ1-1; D remains unclear. Sequenced input: PBMCs or T cells enriched from blood (not recorded which). The CDR3 protein is CASSETRNTEAFF. The CDR3, as DNA: TGCGCCAGCAGTGAGACTAGGAACACTGAAGCTTTCTTT.